A selection of T cell receptor beta chains follows, all from one sample in a study of T cell responses to AZD1222 COVID-19 vaccine. This table comes from immunoSEQ multiplex PCR, and its TCRdb copy is limited to in-frame clones, with some not included. The table has 85,000 to 120,000 clones, under 90% seen once. The sequences come from peripheral blood, collected on day 0 of AZD1222 vaccination. These receptors were obtained from an adult in good health. Each CDR3 is given with its conserved first and last residue. D genes are given only for firm matches. Part of the rows lack a size; the others show once, few, many or a class for expanded clones.

d_call j_call v_call clone_size cdr3_nt cdr3_aa
. TRBJ1-1 TRBV7-2 . TGTGCCAGCAGCTTAGGAACCAACGTGAGGACTGAAGCTTTCTTT CASSLGTNVRTEAFF
. TRBJ1-2 TRBV11-2 . TGTGCCAGCAGCTTAAGCGATGGGGGGTATGGCTACACCTTC CASSLSDGGYGYTF
TRBD1 TRBJ2-3 TRBV3-1/TRBV3-2 . TGTGCCAGCAGCCTCAGACAGGGAACAGATACGCAGTATTTT CASSLRQGTDTQYF
TRBD1 TRBJ1-4 TRBV12-3/TRBV12-4 . TGTGCCAGCGGACAGGGCGAAAAACTGTTTTTT CASGQGEKLFF
. TRBJ1-2 TRBV19 . TGTGCCAGTAGTCGCTCGATGGGCGGAAGCGGCTATGGCTACACCTTC CASSRSMGGSGYGYTF
. TRBJ2-5 TRBV11-2 . TGTGCCAGCAGCCTCAGCATGGGGGCTCAAGAGACCCAGTACTTC CASSLSMGAQETQYF
. TRBJ1-5 TRBV5-8 . TGTGCCAGCAGCTTGCTAGGCTCGAGGCCCCAGCATTTT CASSLLGSRPQHF
. TRBJ2-3 TRBV12-3/TRBV12-4 . TGTGCCAGCAGTAGACTTGAGTGGGATACGCAGTATTTT CASSRLEWDTQYF
. TRBJ1-2 TRBV24-1 . TGTGCCACCATGGGCCAGGGCAACTATGGCTACACCTTC CATMGQGNYGYTF
. TRBJ2-5 TRBV6-1 . TGTGCCAGCAGTGAAGGTCTACAAGAGACCCAGTACTTC CASSEGLQETQYF
TRBD1 TRBJ1-1 TRBV6-6 . TGTGCCAGCAGTTACTCACGTCCCCCAGGGGGCACTGAAGCTTTCTTT CASSYSRPPGGTEAFF
. TRBJ2-3 TRBV18 . TGTGCCAGCTCACCGACCACAGATACGCAGTATTTT CASSPTTDTQYF
. TRBJ2-1 TRBV6-5 . TGTGCCAGCAGTTACGGTATTGAGCAGTTCTTC CASSYGIEQFF
. TRBJ2-3 TRBV7-3 . TGTGCCAGCAGCTTAACGGGTGTCATCACAGATACGCAGTATTTT CASSLTGVITDTQYF
. TRBJ1-2 TRBV29-1 . TGCAGCGTCGACAGGAACTATGGCTACACCTTC CSVDRNYGYTF
. TRBJ2-3 TRBV5-1 . TGCGCCAGCAGCTGGGAGGCCTCCCACACAGATACGCAGTATTTT CASSWEASHTDTQYF
TRBD2 TRBJ2-1 TRBV5-1 once TGCGCCAGCAGCCCTCCCAGCGGGATAGGGTACAATGAGCAGTTCTTC CASSPPSGIGYNEQFF
. TRBJ2-2 TRBV20-1 . TGCAGTGCTTATGGGGGCGGGGAGCTGTTTTTT CSAYGGGELFF
. TRBJ1-3 TRBV19 few TGTGCCAGTAGTATAACAGGGATTGCTGGAAACACCATATATTTT CASSITGIAGNTIYF
. TRBJ2-7 TRBV27 . TGTGCCAGCAGTTCAGGACAGTTTTACTACGAGCAGTACTTC CASSSGQFYYEQYF
TRBD2 TRBJ2-7 TRBV6-6 . TGTGCCAGCAGTCCCCGGACTAGCGGGATCCACGAGCAGTACTTC CASSPRTSGIHEQYF
. TRBJ2-7 TRBV4-1 . TGCGCCAGCAGCCAAGATCAAGATTCCTACGAGCAGTACTTC CASSQDQDSYEQYF
TRBD2 TRBJ2-5 TRBV5-4 . TGTGCCAGCAGCTTGGCGACTAGCGGACAAGAGACCCAGTACTTC CASSLATSGQETQYF
. TRBJ1-4 TRBV29-1 . TGCAGCGGTACAGCGGCCGAAAAACTGTTTTTT CSGTAAEKLFF
. TRBJ1-4 TRBV7-9 . TGTGCCAGCAGCTCCCGGGTTGGGGAAAAACTGTTTTTT CASSSRVGEKLFF
TRBD2 TRBJ2-2 TRBV14 . TGTGCCAGCAGCAAAACGGGAGGGCCCTCCGGGGAGCTGTTTTTT CASSKTGGPSGELFF
TRBD1 TRBJ2-7 TRBV24-1 . TGTGCCACCAGTGATACCGGGACAGGGGACTACGAGCAGTACTTC CATSDTGTGDYEQYF
. TRBJ2-1 TRBV3-1/TRBV3-2 . TGTGCCAGCAGCTCCGAGTTAGATGAGCAGTTCTTC CASSSELDEQFF
. TRBJ2-7 TRBV28 . TGTGCCAGCAGTTTGGTCCGGGGGAGGTACGAGCAGTACTTC CASSLVRGRYEQYF
. TRBJ2-5 TRBV5-4 . TGTGCCAGCAGCAGATCCCTAGAAGCAGAGACCCAGTACTTC CASSRSLEAETQYF
. TRBJ1-1 TRBV18 . TGTGCCAGCTCACCACCTTCAACAGGGAATCCGAACACTGAAGCTTTCTTT CASSPPSTGNPNTEAFF
TRBD1 TRBJ2-5 TRBV12-5 . TGTGCTAGTGGTTTGGTAGCCGGACAGGGGCGAGAGACCCAGTACTTC CASGLVAGQGRETQYF
TRBD2 TRBJ2-3 TRBV19 . TGTGCCAGTAGTAGGACTAGCGGGGCTAGCACAGATACGCAGTATTTT CASSRTSGASTDTQYF
TRBD1 TRBJ1-1 TRBV6-2/TRBV6-3 . TGTGCCAGCAGTGGACAGGTTGGAGGGACTGAAGCTTTCTTT CASSGQVGGTEAFF
TRBD1 TRBJ1-1 TRBV7-9 few TGTGCCAGCAGTTGGACAGGGCGACCTGAAGCTTTCTTT CASSWTGRPEAFF
. TRBJ1-2 TRBV29-1 . TGCAGCGTACAGGGTAATGGGGTTTATGGCTACACCTTC CSVQGNGVYGYTF
TRBD2 TRBJ2-7 TRBV5-1 . TGCGCCAGCAGCCCCACCGGGAGCGGGAGAGGTGAGCAGTACTTC CASSPTGSGRGEQYF
. TRBJ2-7 TRBV30 . TGTGCCTGGAAGAAGGGTGCTGGGGGGTTTACACCCTACGAGCAGTACTTC CAWKKGAGGFTPYEQYF